The 19 T cell receptor beta chains given below trace back to one sample, sequenced in a study of blood T cell repertoires in COVID-19. Assay used: immunoSEQ multiplex PCR; TCRdb lists only in-frame clones, some missing. The top ten clones hold around 5.2% of a sample with under 250,000 clones, 65% to 85% of them seen once. Sequences were obtained from peripheral blood. These receptors all come from a human donor in a cohort sampled during active COVID-19.

This sequence joins TRBV7-8 and TRBJ1-2; a weak D match, TRBD1 (5 bases). There are 15 residues in the CDR3. The germline V gene encodes CDR1 SGHVS and CDR2 FQNEAQ. V shed 1 base and J shed 1 base, with 10 bases lying between them. The CDR3 sequence: CASSLEPGLNYGYTF. DNA for the CDR3: TGTGCCAGCAGCTTAGAGCCAGGGCTTAACTATGGCTACACCTTC.

The chain is built from TRBV27 and TRBJ1-2; D not resolved. The V gene's germline CDR1 is MNHEY and CDR2 SMNVEV (reference sequence). This CDR3 has 13 residues. Trimming took 6 bases from V and 4 from J, leaving 12 bases between them. CDR3 bases: TGTGCCAGCAGCCCCCGGGCGGGCTATGGCTACACCTTC. Encoded protein: CASSPRAGYGYTF.

J is TRBJ1-1 and V is TRBV5-1, with D perhaps matching TRBD1 (5 bases). This CDR3 contains 14 residues. Germline V gene data show CDR1 as SGHRS and CDR2 as YFSETQ. The V end lost 1 base, the J end lost 4 bases, and 11 bases lay between the germline ends. The CDR3 sequence: CASSLSRDRTEAFF. The CDR3 DNA reads as TGCGCCAGCAGCTTGTCCAGGGATCGCACTGAAGCTTTCTTT.

The chain couples TRBV2 to TRBJ2-4; 10 nucleotides match TRBD1. The CDR3 consists of 14 residues. CDR1 is SNHLY and CDR2 is FYNNEI in the germline V gene. J was trimmed by 9 bases and V by 10 bases; bases with no gene match: 12. Here the CDR3 DNA reads TGTGCCACCGCGGAAGAAGGGACAGGGGTCATTCAGTACTTC. Protein product: CATAEEGTGVIQYF.

The chain joins TRBV27 to TRBJ1-1, with D possibly matching TRBD1 (5 bases). Germline values: CDR1 MNHEY, CDR2 SMNVEV (reference sequence). V was cut by 7 bases and J by 1 base, with 10 bases left in between. There are 13 residues in the CDR3. The chain's CDR3 is CASKLQENTEAFF. In nucleotides, the CDR3 is TGTGCCAGCAAGTTACAGGAGAACACTGAAGCTTTCTTT.

CDR3 protein: CASSESRDRGPYEQYF. Written as DNA, the CDR3 is TGCGCCAGCAGCGAGAGCCGGGACAGGGGGCCCTACGAGCAGTACTTC. This chain connects TRBV5-1 to TRBJ2-7; TRBD1 matches at 12 bases. V lost 4 bases, J lost 2 bases, and 7 bases stayed unmatched. The CDR3 runs 16 residues. Germline V CDR1 and CDR2: SGHRS, YFSETQ.

The rearrangement links TRBV2 to TRBJ2-3; tentatively, D is TRBD2 (6 bases). CDR1 and CDR2 (germline): SNHLY, FYNNEI. The germline V and J ends were trimmed by 5 bases and 4 bases, with 13 bases remaining between them. The CDR3 consists of 14 residues. The CDR3 coding sequence is TGTGCCAGCAGTTATAGGGGAGGCGCAGATACGCAGTATTTT. Protein: CASSYRGGADTQYF.

This clone was observed a handful of times. The V call is TRBV6-2 or TRBV6-3, the J call TRBJ1-2, with D unresolved. The CDR3 totals 15 residues. The V end lost 5 bases, the J end lost 4 bases, and 17 bases lay between the germline ends. CDR1 MNHEY and CDR2 SVGEGT come from the germline V gene. The CDR3 protein is CASSLSTAEIYGYTF. The CDR3 nucleotides read TGTGCCAGCAGTCTTTCAACCGCGGAAATCTATGGCTACACCTTC.

The V gene is TRBV2, the J gene TRBJ2-5; D perhaps matches TRBD2 (8 bases). The CDR3 spans 16 residues. Per germline, CDR1 SNHLY and CDR2 FYNNEI. The V end was cut by 10 bases, the J end by 2 bases, with 23 bases between. CDR3 in amino acids: CATKSEGASGQETQYF. The CDR3 DNA sequence: TGTGCCACCAAATCCGAGGGGGCTAGCGGGCAAGAGACCCAGTACTTC.

V usage is TRBV5-4 and J usage is TRBJ2-3; a weak D match, TRBD2 (5 bases). CDR3 length: 15 residues. Germline loops: CDR1 SGHNT, CDR2 YYREEE (reference sequence). V shed 4 bases and J shed 0 bases, with 12 bases lying between them. In nucleotides, the CDR3 is TGTGCCAGCAGCCCCCCAGCGGCCAGCACAGATACGCAGTATTTT. This gives the protein CASSPPAASTDTQYF.

This clone showed up just once. The V and J genes are TRBV12-3 or TRBV12-4 and TRBJ1-1, with D hard to call. Deletions cut 7 bases from V and 1 base from J, with 10 bases between. The CDR3 length is 13 residues. Here the CDR3 DNA reads TGTGCCAGCATATTGACGGGGAACACTGAAGCTTTCTTT. Translated, it gives CASILTGNTEAFF.

The V and J genes are TRBV25-1 and TRBJ2-3, with 12 bases lining up with TRBD1. CDR1 and CDR2 (germline): MGHDK, SYGVNS. This CDR3 contains 16 residues. V was pared by 5 bases and J by 6 bases, with 9 bases of the junction left unmatched. CDR3 DNA sequence: TGTGCCAGCAGTCCCACGGGGACAGGGGGCTGGGATACGCAGTATTTT. Its translation: CASSPTGTGGWDTQYF.

The chain employs TRBV10-1 and TRBJ2-5, with TRBD1 matching 11 bases. The CDR3 runs 14 residues. The V gene's germline CDR1 is WNHNN and CDR2 SYGVQD (reference sequence). Unmatched junction bases numbered 5, after V lost 6 bases and J lost 5 bases. CDR3 DNA sequence: TGCGCCAGCAGCGACAGGACAGGGGGCGAGACCCAGTACTTC. Translating it yields CASSDRTGGETQYF.

The chain carries TRBV30 and TRBJ2-7; D is perhaps TRBD1 (5 bases). The CDR3 extends over 13 amino acids. The germline V and J ends were trimmed by 1 base and 2 bases, with 9 bases remaining between them. Per the germline V gene, CDR1 is GTSNPN and CDR2 is SVGIG (reference sequence). In DNA, the CDR3 is TGTGCCTGGAGTGGCGGCAGGGCCTACGAGCAGTACTTC. As protein: CAWSGGRAYEQYF.

The chain uses TRBV12-3 or TRBV12-4 and TRBJ1-1; D may be TRBD1 (5 bases). The CDR3 has 12 residues. V lost 7 bases to trimming and J lost 7 bases, with 13 bases between them. CDR3 DNA sequence: TGTGCCAGCATCCTGGGCGGGGGTGAAGCTTTCTTT. This codes for CASILGGGEAFF.

The chain recombines TRBV2 with TRBJ1-5, with TRBD1 matching 7 bases. CDR3 length: 17 amino acids. Germline V gives CDR1 SNHLY, CDR2 FYNNEI. The V and J ends lost 6 bases and 5 bases, in that order; junction bases with no gene match: 16. In DNA form, the CDR3 reads TGTGCCAGCAGCTCTAAGCAAGGGGGCTTACGGGATCAGCCCCAGCATTTT. Protein: CASSSKQGGLRDQPQHF.

This clone appeared a single time. The rearrangement joins TRBV24-1 to TRBJ2-5, with a possible D match to TRBD1 (7 bases). Trimming cost V 7 bases and J 1 base, with 15 bases left between them. Per germline, CDR1 KGHDR and CDR2 SFDVKD. This CDR3 is built from 15 residues. In DNA form, the CDR3 reads TGTGCCACCAGCGGAGGGACAGCCCTCCAAGAGACCCAGTACTTC. It encodes CATSGGTALQETQYF.

This chain links TRBV6-6 with TRBJ2-1; 9 bases align to TRBD1. This CDR3 contains 13 residues. V gave up 4 bases and J gave up 15 bases; unmatched junction bases: 10. The germline CDR1 and CDR2 sequences are MNHNY and SVGAGI (reference sequence). The CDR3 nucleotides read TGTGCCAGCAGTTTACCGGGACAGGGAGCCCGGTTCTTC. Translation gives CASSLPGQGARFF.

CDR3 in amino acids: CATSDPGLAGGGKDTQYF. Written as DNA, the CDR3 is TGTGCCACCAGTGACCCGGGACTAGCGGGGGGAGGGAAAGATACGCAGTATTTT. This chain connects TRBV24-1 to TRBJ2-3; 15 bases fit TRBD2. Trimming took 4 bases from V and 5 from J; bases not matched to a gene: 9. CDR1 is KGHDR and CDR2 is SFDVKD in the germline V gene. This CDR3 is 18 amino acids long.